Below are 2 T cell receptor beta chains sequenced from a single sample in a study of shared clonotypes between healthy human individuals. This table comes from immunoSEQ multiplex PCR, and its TCRdb copy is limited to in-frame clones, with some not included. There are approximately 740,000 clones in the sample; around 74% occur only once, and around 1.6% lies in the top ten. The specimen was memory CD4+ T cells sorted from blood. Subset meaning: CD45RA-negative fraction. These receptors were collected from a woman aged 25 to 45 in good health.

Remarks on this clone: This sample includes further DNA sequences coding for the same CDR3. CDR3 amino acids: CASSISRDTEAFF. The DNA for the CDR3 is TGTGCCAGTAGTATATCCAGGGACACTGAAGCTTTCTTT. J is TRBJ1-1 and V is TRBV19; a weak D match, TRBD1 (5 bases). The V gene's germline CDR1 is LNHDA and CDR2 SQIVND (reference sequence). Trimming left V 2 bases short and J 3 bases short, with 7 bases between. CDR3 size: 13 residues.

V gene TRBV4-1 combines with J gene TRBJ2-7, with TRBD2 matching over 12 bases. The germline CDR1 and CDR2 sequences are MGHRA and YSYEKL. The junction had 6 bases not matched to a gene; V was cut back by 3 bases and J by 6 bases. The CDR3 is 15 residues long. Written as DNA, the CDR3 is TGCGCCAGCAGCCACCCGACTAGCGGGAGATTCGAGCAGTACTTC. It encodes CASSHPTSGRFEQYF.